Following are 16 T cell receptor beta chains from one sample sequenced in a study of cytomegalovirus exposure and HLA in healthy donors. The PCR used 60 Vbeta and 13 Jbeta primers. Clones were read by immunoSEQ multiplex PCR, and TCRdb kept only the in-frame ones, dropping some. This sample has approximately 100,000 clones; approximately 74% occur once, and the top ten carry under 2%. The specimen was PBMCs. The receptor source for this set is a woman in her thirties or forties in good health and CMV-seronegative.

This chain links TRBV6-6 with TRBJ1-2; possibly TRBD1 for D (6 bases). Germline CDR1 MNHNY, CDR2 SVGAGI (reference sequence). Between the trimmed V and J ends, which lost 7 bases and 0 bases, there was a span of 18 bases. This CDR3 is 16 amino acids long. The CDR3 DNA follows: TGTGCCAGCAAAAATCACCGGGACACCACTAACTATGGCTACACCTTC. This encodes CASKNHRDTTNYGYTF.

The rearrangement links TRBV19 to TRBJ1-1, with D tentatively TRBD1 (6 bases). CDR3 size: 14 residues. Germline V gene lookup returns CDR1 LNHDA and CDR2 SQIVND (reference sequence). V was trimmed by 3 bases and J by 4 bases, leaving 12 bases between them. The CDR3 protein is CASSISPRGTEAFF. The CDR3 nucleotides read TGTGCCAGTAGTATTTCACCCAGGGGCACTGAAGCTTTCTTT.

J is TRBJ1-2 and V is TRBV4-3, with D possibly matching TRBD1 (6 bases). Deletions cut 1 base from V and 2 bases from J, with 14 bases between. The CDR3 covers 16 residues. Germline lookup yields CDR1 LGHNA and CDR2 YSLEER. CDR3 residues: CASSQGRDKINYGYTF. The CDR3 nucleotides are TGCGCCAGCAGCCAAGGAAGGGACAAGATAAACTATGGCTACACCTTC.

The V call is TRBV7-9, the J call TRBJ1-4, with 7 nucleotides matching TRBD1. This CDR3 region has 15 residues. Germline lookup yields CDR1 SEHNR and CDR2 FQNEAQ (reference sequence). V was clipped by 1 base and J by 2 bases; unmatched bases: 1. The DNA of the CDR3 is TGTGCCAGCAGCTTAGGGGACAGCACTAATGAAAAACTGTTTTTT. As protein: CASSLGDSTNEKLFF.

The chain links TRBV25-1 to TRBJ2-2, with a tentative D call TRBD2 (5 bases). Germline V gene sequence: CDR1 MGHDK, CDR2 SYGVNS. With 3 bases removed from V and 5 bases from J, the gap between germline ends came to 10 bases. The CDR3 has 14 residues. The CDR3 DNA sequence: TGTGCCAGCAGTGAGAGGGCACAAACCGGGGAGCTGTTTTTT. Translating gives CASSERAQTGELFF.

The chain couples TRBV9 to TRBJ2-6; 8 nucleotides agree with TRBD1. The germline CDR1 and CDR2 sequences are SGDLS and YYNGEE. The CDR3 is made up of 19 amino acids. Trimming cost V 2 bases and J 4 bases; bases outside gene matches: 14. The CDR3 DNA reads TGTGCCAGCAGCGTCAGGACAGGGTCCGATCAGGGAGGGGCCAACGTCCTGACTTTC. Protein: CASSVRTGSDQGGANVLTF.

The chain employs TRBV7-3 and TRBJ2-2, with TRBD1 matching over 11 bases. From germline, CDR1 is SGHTA and CDR2 FQGTGA. The junction had 6 bases not matched to a gene; V was cut back by 5 bases and J by 4 bases. This CDR3 has 16 residues. CDR3 nucleotides: TGTGCCAGCAGCATATCGGGACAGGGGGGCACCGGGGAGCTGTTTTTT. Amino acids: CASSISGQGGTGELFF. Filled out from reference TRBV7-3 and TRBJ2-2, the complete variable domain reads GAGVSQTPSNKVTEKGKYVELRCDPISGHTALYWYRQSLGQGPEFLIYFQGTGAADDSGLPNDRFFAVRPEGSVSTLKIQRTERGDSAVYLCASSISGQGGTGELFFGEGSRLTVL.

The rearrangement joins TRBV29-1 to TRBJ2-3; D is unclear. V gave up 0 bases and J gave up 2 bases, with 6 bases separating them. CDR1 and CDR2 from the germline V gene are SQVTM and ANQGSEA. The CDR3 has 13 amino acids. The CDR3 sequence is CSVEDQYTDTQYF. In nucleotides, the CDR3 is TGCAGCGTTGAAGACCAGTACACAGATACGCAGTATTTT.

J is TRBJ2-7 and V is TRBV15; 10 bases are a match to TRBD2. Trimming at V came to 0 bases and at J to 0 bases, leaving 2 bases not matched to a gene. Germline V gene sequence: CDR1 LNHNV, CDR2 YYDKDF (reference sequence). The CDR3 totals 16 residues. The CDR3 protein is CATSRDGLADSYEQYF. The DNA of the CDR3 is TGTGCCACCAGCAGAGATGGACTAGCGGACTCCTACGAGCAGTACTTC.

This chain uses TRBV19 with TRBJ1-4; 7 bases are shared with TRBD1. CDR1 and CDR2 from the germline V gene are LNHDA and SQIVND (reference sequence). The CDR3 runs to 16 residues. J lost 5 bases, V lost 1 base, and 7 bases had no gene match. CDR3: CASSIVPGTANEKLFF. CDR3 bases: TGTGCCAGTAGTATAGTTCCTGGGACAGCAAATGAAAAACTGTTTTTT. Complete variable domain (other parts from reference TRBV19 and TRBJ1-4): DGGITQSPKYLFRKEGQNVTLSCEQNLNHDAMYWYRQDPGQGLRLIYYSQIVNDFQKGDIAEGYSVSREKKESFPLTVTSAQKNPTAFYLCASSIVPGTANEKLFFGSGTQLSVL.

To note about this clone: The junction shows a germline mismatch at one end, possibly a read error. The gene calls are TRBV11-1 and TRBJ2-7; D possibly corresponds to TRBD2 (5 bases). The CDR3 is 15 residues long. Germline CDR1 is SGHAT and CDR2 is FQDESV (reference sequence). The DNA of the CDR3 is TGTGCCAACAGCTTAGGAGGCCCGGGGACCTACGAGCAGTACTTC. Residues: CANSLGGPGTYEQYF.

The chain has TRBV2 and TRBJ2-7; D is undetermined. Trimming took 6 bases from V and 2 from J, leaving 8 bases between them. The CDR3 has 12 residues. Germline V gene data show CDR1 as SNHLY and CDR2 as FYNNEI. CDR3 bases: TGTGCCAGCAGGTTGGCAGCCTACGAGCAGTACTTC. This codes for CASRLAAYEQYF.

The chain employs TRBV15 and TRBJ2-5, with 7 bases fitting TRBD2. The CDR3 totals 16 residues. CDR1 and CDR2 from the germline V gene are LNHNV and YYDKDF (reference sequence). The trim removed 0 bases at V and 4 bases at J, leaving 8 bases unmatched. The CDR3 here is CATSREGRESSETQYF. In DNA form, the CDR3 reads TGTGCCACCAGCAGAGAGGGGCGGGAGAGTTCAGAGACCCAGTACTTC.

The CDR3 sequence is CSVEAEQGMEISQYF. CDR3 nucleotides: TGCAGCGTTGAAGCCGAACAGGGTATGGAGATTTCCCAGTACTTC. The chain couples TRBV29-1 to TRBJ2-5; TRBD1 is a possible D gene (6 bases). In germline, CDR1 is SQVTM, CDR2 ANQGSEA. The CDR3 totals 15 residues. Trimming pared 1 base from V and 9 bases from J, leaving 21 bases between. Supplemented by reference TRBV29-1 and TRBJ2-5, the full variable domain reads SAVISQKPSRDICQRGTSLTIQCQVDSQVTMMFWYRQQPGQSLTLIATANQGSEATYESGFVIDKFPISRPNLTFSTLTVSNMSPEDSSIYLCSVEAEQGMEISQYFGPGTRLLVL.

The V call is TRBV7-9, the J call TRBJ2-1; D may be TRBD2 (6 bases). CDR1 and CDR2 (germline): SEHNR, FQNEAQ (reference sequence). Deletions cut 5 bases from V and 9 bases from J, with 17 bases between. This CDR3 is 14 amino acids long. CDR3 sequence (DNA): TGTGCCAGCAGCGCGCGACTAGTCGGTGGTGAGCAGTTCTTC. This translates into CASSARLVGGEQFF.

CDR3 region: CASSLQGNDYEQYF. CDR3 nucleotides: TGCGCCAGCAGCTTACAGGGGAATGACTACGAGCAGTACTTC. The V call is TRBV5-1, the J call TRBJ2-7; TRBD1 matches 7 bases. The CDR3 length is 14 residues. J was trimmed by 3 bases and V by 2 bases; bases with no gene match: 5. Germline values: CDR1 SGHRS, CDR2 YFSETQ.